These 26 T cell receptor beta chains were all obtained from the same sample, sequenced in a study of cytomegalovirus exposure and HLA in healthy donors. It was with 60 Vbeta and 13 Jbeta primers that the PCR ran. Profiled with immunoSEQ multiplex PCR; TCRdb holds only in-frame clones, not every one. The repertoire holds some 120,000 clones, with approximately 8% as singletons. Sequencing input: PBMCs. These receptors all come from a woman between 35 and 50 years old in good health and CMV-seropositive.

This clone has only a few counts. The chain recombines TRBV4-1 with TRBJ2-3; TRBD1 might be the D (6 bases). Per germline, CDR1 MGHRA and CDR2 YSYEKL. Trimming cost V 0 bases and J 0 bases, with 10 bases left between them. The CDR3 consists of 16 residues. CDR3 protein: CASSQDIGGSTDTQYF. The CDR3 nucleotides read TGCGCCAGCAGCCAAGATATAGGGGGTAGCACAGATACGCAGTATTTT.

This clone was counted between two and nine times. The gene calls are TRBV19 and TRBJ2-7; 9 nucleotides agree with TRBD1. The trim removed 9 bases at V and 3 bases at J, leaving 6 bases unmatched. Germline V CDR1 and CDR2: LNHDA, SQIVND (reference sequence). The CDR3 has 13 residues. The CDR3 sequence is CASSGQGGYEQYF. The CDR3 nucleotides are TGTGCCAGCTCGGGACAGGGTGGCTACGAGCAGTACTTC.

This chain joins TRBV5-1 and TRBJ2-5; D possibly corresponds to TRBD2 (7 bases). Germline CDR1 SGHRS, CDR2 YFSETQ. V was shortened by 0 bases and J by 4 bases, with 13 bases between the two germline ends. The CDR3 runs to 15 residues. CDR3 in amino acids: CASSLVGGGRETQYF. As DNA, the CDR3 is TGCGCCAGCAGCTTGGTTGGGGGGGGGCGAGAGACCCAGTACTTC.

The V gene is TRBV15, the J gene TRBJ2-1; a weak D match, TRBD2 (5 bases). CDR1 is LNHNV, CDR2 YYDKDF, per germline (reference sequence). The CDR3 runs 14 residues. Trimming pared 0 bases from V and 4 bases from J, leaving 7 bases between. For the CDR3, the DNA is TGTGCCACCAGCAGAGATCCGGGATACAATGAGCAGTTCTTC. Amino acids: CATSRDPGYNEQFF.

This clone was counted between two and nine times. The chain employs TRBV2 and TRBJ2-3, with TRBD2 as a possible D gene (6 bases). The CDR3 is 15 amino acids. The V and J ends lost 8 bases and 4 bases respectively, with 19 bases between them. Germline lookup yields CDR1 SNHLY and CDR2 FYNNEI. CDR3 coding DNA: TGTGCCAGCTCGTCGACTAGGCGGGTTTCAGATACGCAGTATTTT. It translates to CASSSTRRVSDTQYF.

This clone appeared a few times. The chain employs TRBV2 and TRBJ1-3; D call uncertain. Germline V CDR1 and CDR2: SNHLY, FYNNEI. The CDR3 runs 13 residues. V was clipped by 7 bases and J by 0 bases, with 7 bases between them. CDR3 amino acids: CASNGGSGNTIYF. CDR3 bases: TGTGCCAGCAATGGAGGCTCTGGAAACACCATATATTTT.

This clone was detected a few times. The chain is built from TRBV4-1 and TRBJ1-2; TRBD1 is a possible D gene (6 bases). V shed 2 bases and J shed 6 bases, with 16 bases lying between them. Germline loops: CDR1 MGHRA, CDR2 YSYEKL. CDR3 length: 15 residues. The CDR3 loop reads CASSQTNREQDGYTF. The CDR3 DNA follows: TGCGCCAGCAGCCAAACGAACAGGGAGCAGGATGGCTACACCTTC.

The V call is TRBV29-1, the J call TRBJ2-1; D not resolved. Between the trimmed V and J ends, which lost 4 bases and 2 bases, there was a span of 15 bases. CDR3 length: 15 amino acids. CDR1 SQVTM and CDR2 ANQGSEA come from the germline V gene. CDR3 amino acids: CSVVMAAQTYNEQFF. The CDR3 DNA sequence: TGCAGCGTTGTTATGGCAGCGCAGACCTACAATGAGCAGTTCTTC.

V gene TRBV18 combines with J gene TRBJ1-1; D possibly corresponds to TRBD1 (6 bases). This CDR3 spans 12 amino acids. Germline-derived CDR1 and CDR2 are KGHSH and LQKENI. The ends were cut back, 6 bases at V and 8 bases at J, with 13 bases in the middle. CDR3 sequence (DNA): TGTGCCAGCTCCCAGGGGAGGGAAGAAGCTTTCTTT. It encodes CASSQGREEAFF.

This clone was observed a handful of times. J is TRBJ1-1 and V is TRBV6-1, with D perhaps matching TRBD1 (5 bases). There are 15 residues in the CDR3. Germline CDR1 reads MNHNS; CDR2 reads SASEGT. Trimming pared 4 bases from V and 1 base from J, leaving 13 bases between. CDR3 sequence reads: CASSVFGRANTEAFF. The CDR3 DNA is TGTGCCAGCAGTGTGTTCGGCAGGGCGAACACTGAAGCTTTCTTT.

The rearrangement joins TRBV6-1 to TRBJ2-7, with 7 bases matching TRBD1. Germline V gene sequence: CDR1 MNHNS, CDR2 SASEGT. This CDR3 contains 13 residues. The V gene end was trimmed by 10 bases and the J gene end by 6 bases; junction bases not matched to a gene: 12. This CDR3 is CATITGALVEQYF. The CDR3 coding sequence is TGTGCCACTATAACAGGGGCCCTCGTCGAGCAGTACTTC.

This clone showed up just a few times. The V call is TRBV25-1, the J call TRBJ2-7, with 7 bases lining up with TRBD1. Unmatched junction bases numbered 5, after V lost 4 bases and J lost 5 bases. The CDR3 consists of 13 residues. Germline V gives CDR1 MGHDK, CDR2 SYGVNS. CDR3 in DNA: TGTGCCAGCAGTGTAAACAGGGGCCACGAGCAGTACTTC. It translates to CASSVNRGHEQYF.

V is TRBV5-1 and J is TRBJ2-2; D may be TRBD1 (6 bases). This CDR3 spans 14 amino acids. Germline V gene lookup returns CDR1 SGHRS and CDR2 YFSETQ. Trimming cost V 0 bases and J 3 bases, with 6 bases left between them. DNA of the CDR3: TGCGCCAGCAGCTTGGACAGGGACACCGGGGAGCTGTTTTTT. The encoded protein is CASSLDRDTGELFF.

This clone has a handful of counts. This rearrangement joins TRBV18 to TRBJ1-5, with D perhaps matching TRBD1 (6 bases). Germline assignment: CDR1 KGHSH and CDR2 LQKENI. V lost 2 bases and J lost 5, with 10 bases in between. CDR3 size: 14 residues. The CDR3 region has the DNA TGTGCCAGCTCACCAGCCCACAGGGATCAGCCCCAGCATTTT. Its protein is CASSPAHRDQPQHF.

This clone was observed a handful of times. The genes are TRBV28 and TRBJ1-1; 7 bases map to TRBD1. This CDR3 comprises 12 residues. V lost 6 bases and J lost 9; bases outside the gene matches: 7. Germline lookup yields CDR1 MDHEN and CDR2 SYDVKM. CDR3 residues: CASSPRGQQAFF. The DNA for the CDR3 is TGTGCCAGCAGCCCAAGGGGACAGCAAGCTTTCTTT.

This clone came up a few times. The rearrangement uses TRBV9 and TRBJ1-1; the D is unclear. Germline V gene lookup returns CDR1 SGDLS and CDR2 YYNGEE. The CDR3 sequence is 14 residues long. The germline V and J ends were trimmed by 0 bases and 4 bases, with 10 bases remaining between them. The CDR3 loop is CASSVVERFTEAFF. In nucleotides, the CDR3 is TGTGCCAGCAGCGTAGTTGAGAGGTTCACTGAAGCTTTCTTT.

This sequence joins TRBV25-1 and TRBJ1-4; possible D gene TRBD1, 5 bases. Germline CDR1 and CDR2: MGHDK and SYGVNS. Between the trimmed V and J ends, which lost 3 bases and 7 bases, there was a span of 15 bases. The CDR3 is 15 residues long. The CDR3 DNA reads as TGTGCCAGCAGTGACAGGGTTGGCGGTGCTGAAAAACTGTTTTTT. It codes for CASSDRVGGAEKLFF. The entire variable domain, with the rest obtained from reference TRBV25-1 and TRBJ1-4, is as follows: EADIYQTPRYLVIGTGKKITLECSQTMGHDKMYWYQQDPGMELHLIHYSYGVNSTEKGDLSSESTVSRIRTEHFPLTLESARPSHTSQYLCASSDRVGGAEKLFFGSGTQLSVL.

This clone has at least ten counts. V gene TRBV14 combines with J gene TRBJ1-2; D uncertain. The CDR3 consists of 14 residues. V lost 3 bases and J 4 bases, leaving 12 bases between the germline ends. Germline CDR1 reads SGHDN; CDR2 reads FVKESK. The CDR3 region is CASSQIPESYGYTF. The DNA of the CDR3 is TGTGCCAGCAGCCAGATACCCGAGAGCTATGGCTACACCTTC.

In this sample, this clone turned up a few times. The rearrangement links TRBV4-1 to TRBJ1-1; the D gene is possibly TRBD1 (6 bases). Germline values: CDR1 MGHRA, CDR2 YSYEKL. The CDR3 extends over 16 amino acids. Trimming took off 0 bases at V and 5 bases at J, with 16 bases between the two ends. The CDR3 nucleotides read TGCGCCAGCAGCCAAGAATTGGGTAGGGGGAGAACTGAAGCTTTCTTT. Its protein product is CASSQELGRGRTEAFF.

As DNA, the CDR3 is TGTGCCTGGAGTGTACAGGTGGACACAGATACGCAGTATTTT. This codes for CAWSVQVDTDTQYF. The rearrangement links TRBV30 to TRBJ2-3; D might be TRBD1 (5 bases). CDR3 size: 14 residues. Trimming pared 0 bases from V and 2 bases from J, leaving 9 bases between. Germline-derived CDR1 and CDR2 are GTSNPN and SVGIG (reference sequence).

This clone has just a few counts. Here the CDR3 DNA reads TGTGCCAGTAGTATATCGGGGCGGGGGGGCCTAAATGAGCAGTTCTTC. This gives the protein CASSISGRGGLNEQFF. The chain couples TRBV19 to TRBJ2-1; 9 bases are shared with TRBD2. J was trimmed by 7 bases and V by 2 bases; bases with no gene match: 9. Germline-derived CDR1 and CDR2 are LNHDA and SQIVND (reference sequence). The CDR3 extends over 16 amino acids.

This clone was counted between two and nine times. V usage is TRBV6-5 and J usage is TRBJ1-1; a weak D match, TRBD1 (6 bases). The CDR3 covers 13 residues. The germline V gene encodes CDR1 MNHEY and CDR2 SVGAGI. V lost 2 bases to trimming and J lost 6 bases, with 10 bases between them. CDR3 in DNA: TGTGCCAGCAGTTACCAGAACAGGGCTGAAGCTTTCTTT. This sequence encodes CASSYQNRAEAFF.

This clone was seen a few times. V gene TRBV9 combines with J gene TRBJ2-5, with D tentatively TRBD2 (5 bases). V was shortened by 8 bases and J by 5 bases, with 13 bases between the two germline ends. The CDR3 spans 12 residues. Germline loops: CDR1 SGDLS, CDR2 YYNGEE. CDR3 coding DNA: TGTGCCAGGAGGACTCGGAGGGAGACCCAGTACTTC. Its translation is CARRTRRETQYF.

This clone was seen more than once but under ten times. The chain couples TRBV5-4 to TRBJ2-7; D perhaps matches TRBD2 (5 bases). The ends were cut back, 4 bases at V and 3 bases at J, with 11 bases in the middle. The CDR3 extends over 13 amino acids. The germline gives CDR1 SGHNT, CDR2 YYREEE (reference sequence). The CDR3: CASSRNRDYEQYF. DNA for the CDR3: TGTGCCAGCAGCCGAAATCGGGACTACGAGCAGTACTTC.

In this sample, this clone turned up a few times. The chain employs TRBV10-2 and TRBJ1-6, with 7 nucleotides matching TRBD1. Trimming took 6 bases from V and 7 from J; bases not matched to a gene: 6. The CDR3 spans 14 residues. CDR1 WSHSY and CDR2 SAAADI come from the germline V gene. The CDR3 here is CASSPTGDNSPLHF. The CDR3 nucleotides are TGCGCCAGCAGCCCAACAGGGGACAATTCACCCCTCCACTTT.

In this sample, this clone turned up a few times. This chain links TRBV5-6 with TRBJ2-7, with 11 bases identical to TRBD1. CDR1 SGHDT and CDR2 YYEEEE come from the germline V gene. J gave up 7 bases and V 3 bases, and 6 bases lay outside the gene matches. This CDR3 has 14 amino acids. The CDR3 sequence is CASSWDRGVGEQYF. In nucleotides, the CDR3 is TGTGCCAGCAGCTGGGACAGGGGGGTGGGGGAGCAGTACTTC.